This entry lists 21 T cell receptor beta chains sequenced from one sample in a study of T-cell memory formation after mild COVID-19. From the 5' RACE reads, TCRdb called clonotypes with MiXCR, one entry per CDR3 protein. The sample shows fewer than 250,000 distinct CDR3 sequences, approximately 30% of them seen only once. The sample taken for sequencing was PBMCs or a T cell subset sorted from them (not recorded which). The source is an adult woman who had mild COVID-19 (a few samples of this study predate the infection). Cell type and time point are not known.

This clonotype was seen a handful of times. This chain links TRBV7-9 with TRBJ2-3; maybe TRBD1 (6 bases). V was shortened by 5 bases and J by 1 base, with 13 bases between the two germline ends. Germline CDR1 is SEHNR and CDR2 is FQNEAQ (reference sequence). This CDR3 is built from 15 residues. The DNA for the CDR3 is TGTGCCAGCAGCATGACAGGCTTGCGCACAGATACGCAGTATTTT. Translation gives CASSMTGLRTDTQYF.

The chain links TRBV21-1 to TRBJ2-1; whether TRBD2, the table's D call, matches the DNA was not checked. TRBV21-1 is recorded as a pseudogene. This CDR3 has 16 amino acids. As DNA, the CDR3 is TGTGCCAGCAGCAAAGTCAAGCGGGAGACCCACGATGAGCAGTTCTTC. It yields the protein CASSKVKRETHDEQFF.

This clonotype was counted between two and nine times. J is TRBJ2-5 and V is TRBV7-6; D ambiguous. Germline CDR1 is SGHVS and CDR2 is FNYEAQ. V lost 1 base and J lost 0, with 12 bases in between. This CDR3 region has 16 residues. The CDR3 is CASSLGWSEYQETQYF. In nucleotides, the CDR3 is TGTGCCAGCAGCTTAGGATGGTCAGAGTACCAAGAGACCCAGTACTTC.

The V call is TRBV6-5, the J call TRBJ2-7; D is possibly TRBD1 (6 bases). In germline, CDR1 is MNHEY, CDR2 SVGAGI. This CDR3 is built from 15 residues. Trimming shortened V by 0 bases and J by 6 bases, and 15 bases separated the two germline ends. CDR3 sequence reads: CASSYSAGVLREQYF. The CDR3 DNA sequence: TGTGCCAGCAGTTACTCTGCAGGGGTATTACGCGAGCAGTACTTC.

Many counts were recorded for this clonotype. V and J are TRBV29-1 and TRBJ2-5; weak D call: TRBD1 (7 bases). CDR3 length: 16 amino acids. Trimming left V 0 bases short and J 7 bases short, with 21 bases between. The germline CDR1 and CDR2 sequences are SQVTM and ANQGSEA. The DNA of the CDR3 is TGCAGCGTTGAAGATCTAAATATTGGGACAGCGGGGACCCAGTACTTC. It is translated as CSVEDLNIGTAGTQYF.

The gene calls are TRBV7-2 and TRBJ2-3; no definite D call. This CDR3 has 16 residues. Germline V lookup: CDR1 SGHTA, CDR2 FQGNSA. Trimming pared 2 bases from V and 5 bases from J, leaving 17 bases between. The DNA for the CDR3 is TGTGCCAGCAGCTTAATGGGTGGGCGGTCAGGAGATACGCAGTATTTT. It specifies CASSLMGGRSGDTQYF.

This chain joins TRBV20-1 and TRBJ2-1; D is possibly TRBD1 or TRBD2 (6 bases each). The V end was cut by 0 bases, the J end by 2 bases, with 17 bases between. Germline CDR1 DFQATT, CDR2 SNEGSKA (reference sequence). CDR3 size: 17 residues. The CDR3 bases are TGCAGTGCTAGAGATCGGGGGAGGCACAGGGCCTACAATGAGCAGTTCTTC. Protein: CSARDRGRHRAYNEQFF.

This clonotype has a handful of counts. The chain is built from TRBV20-1 and TRBJ1-2; D gene uncertain. CDR1 DFQATT and CDR2 SNEGSKA come from the germline V gene (reference sequence). The CDR3 is made up of 11 amino acids. As DNA, the CDR3 is TGCAGGGCCCCGGTGGAGGGTGGCTACACCTTC. Its protein product is CRAPVEGGYTF.

This rearrangement joins TRBV11-3 to TRBJ2-7; TRBD1 aligns across 9 bases. CDR3 length equals 18 residues. With V trimmed by 1 base and J by 5 bases, 15 bases remained unmatched. In germline, CDR1 is SGHNT, CDR2 YENEEA. The CDR3 protein is CASSLVSYRTGEPHEQYF. The CDR3 region has the DNA TGTGCCAGCAGCTTAGTATCTTATCGGACAGGGGAGCCCCACGAGCAGTACTTC.

At least ten counts were recorded for this clonotype. The chain is built from TRBV5-1 and TRBJ2-1; 11 bases fit TRBD2. CDR1 and CDR2 from the germline V gene are SGHRS and YFSETQ. CDR3 length equals 16 residues. V lost 4 bases to trimming and J lost 8 bases; unmatched junction nucleotides: 11. The CDR3 here is CASSPLTSGNLDEQFF. The DNA of the CDR3 is TGCGCCAGCAGCCCTCTGACTAGCGGGAATTTGGATGAGCAGTTCTTC.

The CDR3 DNA reads as TGTGCCAGCAGTTTATTAGGGTCCCTGAGAGCGGATGAGCAGTTCTTC. Translating it yields CASSLLGSLRADEQFF. The V gene is TRBV27, the J gene TRBJ2-1; a possible D gene is TRBD2 (5 bases). V was cut by 1 base and J by 8 bases, with 18 bases left in between. The CDR3 covers 16 residues. Germline assignment: CDR1 MNHEY and CDR2 SMNVEV (reference sequence).

Here the CDR3 DNA reads TGTGCCAGTAGTATCATAGGGGGCAATGAGCAGTTCTTC. This sequence encodes CASSIIGGNEQFF. The rearrangement links TRBV19 to TRBJ2-1; a possible D gene is TRBD1 (6 bases). The CDR3 loop spans 13 amino acids. V gave up 3 bases and J gave up 6 bases, with 9 bases separating them. Germline CDR1 and CDR2: LNHDA and SQIVND (reference sequence).

This chain links TRBV25-1 with TRBJ2-1; D perhaps matches TRBD2 (5 bases). Germline V CDR1 and CDR2: MGHDK, SYGVNS. The CDR3 extends over 16 amino acids. The V end was cut by 4 bases, the J end by 6 bases, with 19 bases between. The DNA for the CDR3 is TGTGCCAGCAGTGCTCTATCGGGCCCGGCGGGCAATGAGCAGTTCTTC. Residues: CASSALSGPAGNEQFF.

The J gene is TRBJ2-5, the V gene TRBV15; 10 bases are shared with TRBD2. The CDR3 is 15 amino acids. From germline, CDR1 is LNHNV and CDR2 YYDKDF (reference sequence). V was pared by 3 bases and J by 7 bases, with 8 bases of the junction left unmatched. The CDR3 coding sequence is TGTGCCACCAGCAGCCGGACTAGCGGAGGGGGGACCCAGTACTTC. As protein: CATSSRTSGGGTQYF.

This clonotype was observed a few times. The genes are TRBV29-1 and TRBJ2-2; perhaps D is TRBD1 or TRBD2 (5 bases each). Germline CDR1 is SQVTM and CDR2 is ANQGSEA. This CDR3 contains 14 residues. Between the trimmed V and J ends, which lost 5 bases and 1 base, there was a span of 11 bases. The DNA for the CDR3 is TGCAGCGTTAGCGGACAAATGAACACCGGGGAGCTGTTTTTT. Protein sequence: CSVSGQMNTGELFF.

This clonotype was detected a few times. The rearrangement links TRBV3-1 to TRBJ1-1; 9 positions match TRBD1. Trimming took 5 bases from V and 4 from J; bases not matched to a gene: 8. Germline loops: CDR1 LGHDT, CDR2 YNNKEL (reference sequence). CDR3 length: 15 amino acids. CDR3 DNA: TGTGCCAGCAGCGGGACAGGGAGTTTGGGCACTGAAGCTTTCTTT. The encoded protein is CASSGTGSLGTEAFF.

The genes are TRBV29-1 and TRBJ2-6; D may match TRBD1 or TRBD2 (5 bases each). CDR3 size: 15 residues. CDR1 is SQVTM and CDR2 is ANQGSEA in the germline V gene. Trimming shortened V by 5 bases and J by 4 bases, and 15 bases separated the two germline ends. The CDR3 coding sequence is TGCAGCGTTCGGGACCTGGGGTCCGGGGCCAACGTCCTGACTTTC. Its protein is CSVRDLGSGANVLTF.

This clonotype was seen once. The J gene is TRBJ2-5, the V gene TRBV20-1; D unresolved. V lost 0 bases to trimming and J lost 4 bases, with 9 bases between them. CDR1 and CDR2 (germline): DFQATT, SNEGSKA (reference sequence). The CDR3 covers 13 residues. The CDR3 protein is CSARDRLLETQYF. CDR3 DNA sequence: TGCAGTGCTAGAGACAGGCTCCTAGAGACCCAGTACTTC.

This clonotype showed up just a few times. The chain combines TRBV6-2 or TRBV6-3 with TRBJ2-7, with 8 bases identical to TRBD2. CDR1 is MNHEY and CDR2 is SVGEGT in the germline V gene. V dropped 4 bases and J dropped 4; count of bases not matched to a gene: 9. The CDR3 length is 15 residues. CDR3 sequence (DNA): TGTGCCAGCAGTTCCCCGGCGGGAGGACGATACGAGCAGTACTTC. This gives the protein CASSSPAGGRYEQYF.

V is TRBV12-3 or TRBV12-4 and J is TRBJ1-1; 8 bases are shared with TRBD1. With 7 bases clipped from V and 1 base from J, the junction kept 5 bases outside the gene matches. The CDR3 is 14 residues long. The CDR3 DNA reads TGTGCCAGCATCTCCGGGACAGGGAACACTGAAGCTTTCTTT. Protein: CASISGTGNTEAFF.

This clonotype was counted a few times. The chain employs TRBV12-5 and TRBJ1-5; D gene ambiguous. V was shortened by 1 base and J by 3 bases, with 7 bases between the two germline ends. CDR1 and CDR2 from the germline V gene are LGHNT and FRNRAP. CDR3 size: 14 residues. The CDR3 region has the DNA TGTGCTAGTGGTTTGGGTAGGGCCAATCAGCCCCAGCATTTT. Protein product: CASGLGRANQPQHF.